The 15 T cell receptor beta chains below were found in one sample sequenced in a study of T cells in Graves' hyperthyroidism and ophthalmopathy. From RNA transcripts, TCR beta CDR3 regions were amplified. The HTBI primer set was used in a first-round RT-PCR of the TCR CDR3. TCRdb re-called the multiplex PCR reads with MiXCR, one entry per CDR3 protein. The data contain 460,000 or so distinct CDR3 sequences, roughly an eighth of them singletons. The sequenced sample was blood. The receptors shown here come from a woman aged 18-30 years with Graves' hyperthyroidism.

This clonotype was counted many times. This chain links TRBV12-3 or TRBV12-4 with TRBJ1-1; D gene ambiguous. The CDR3 is made up of 13 amino acids. Trimming removed 3 bases at V and 9 bases at J, with 14 bases between. CDR3 in DNA: TGTGCCAGCAGTTTGGAAGGTATTTGGCAAGCTTTCTTT. Protein product: CASSLEGIWQAFF.

This clonotype appeared a few times. The CDR3 nucleotides are TGTGCCAGTAGTAGGACGGGACAGATCTCCTCTGGGGCCAACGTCCTGACTTTC. Residues: CASSRTGQISSGANVLTF. This chain links TRBV19 with TRBJ2-6, with 7 bases identical to TRBD1. The CDR3 is 18 amino acids. J lost 0 bases, V lost 4 bases, and 9 bases had no gene match. Germline CDR1 and CDR2: LNHDA and SQIVND (reference sequence).

This clonotype was seen more than once but under ten times. The chain uses TRBV19 and TRBJ2-1; TRBD2 matches 8 bases. This CDR3 region has 15 residues. With V trimmed by 7 bases and J by 6 bases, 11 bases remained unmatched. Germline V gene sequence: CDR1 LNHDA, CDR2 SQIVND (reference sequence). This chain's CDR3 is CASNTAGEGSNEQFF. CDR3 DNA sequence: TGTGCCAGTAACACAGCGGGAGAGGGGTCCAATGAGCAGTTCTTC. Using reference TRBV19 and TRBJ2-1 for the parts outside the CDR3, the full variable domain is DGGITQSPKYLFRKEGQNVTLSCEQNLNHDAMYWYRQDPGQGLRLIYYSQIVNDFQKGDIAEGYSVSREKKESFPLTVTSAQKNPTAFYLCASNTAGEGSNEQFFGPGTRLTVL.

This clonotype was detected ten times or more. This chain uses TRBV2 with TRBJ2-2, with D unclear. V shed 6 bases and J shed 2 bases, with 10 bases lying between them. The CDR3 sequence is 14 residues long. Germline V gives CDR1 SNHLY, CDR2 FYNNEI. The CDR3 spells CASRSSYNTGELFF. CDR3 bases: TGTGCCAGCAGGAGTAGTTATAACACCGGGGAGCTGTTTTTT.

As for this clonotype: A read error is possible here, since a much larger clone lies one base away. The chain joins TRBV30 to TRBJ1-1; 11 positions agree with TRBD1. The CDR3 extends over 15 amino acids. Germline V gene data show CDR1 as GTSNPN and CDR2 as SVGIG (reference sequence). V gave up 8 bases and J gave up 4 bases; unmatched junction bases: 12. The DNA of the CDR3 is TGTGCCCGGGAGGGCCCCGGGACAGGGGGCACTGAAGCTTTCTTT. Protein: CAREGPGTGGTEAFF.

Only a few counts were recorded for this clonotype. The chain has TRBV20-1 and TRBJ2-2; D is undetermined. Germline V gene data show CDR1 as DFQATT and CDR2 as SNEGSKA (reference sequence). There are 17 residues in the CDR3. V gave up 0 bases and J gave up 7 bases, with 21 bases separating them. The CDR3 protein is CSARDRAVHSRLGELFF. DNA for the CDR3: TGCAGTGCTAGAGATCGGGCGGTACACTCAAGGCTCGGGGAGCTGTTTTTT.

This clonotype was counted many times. The chain has TRBV12-3 or TRBV12-4 and TRBJ1-5; no clear D. The CDR3 loop spans 15 amino acids. V dropped 6 bases and J dropped 0 bases, with 12 bases sitting between them. CDR3 DNA sequence: TGTGCCAGCAGCCTAGGGAGCTATAGCAATCAGCCCCAGCATTTT. Its translation is CASSLGSYSNQPQHF.

This clonotype showed up many times. This chain uses TRBV7-7 with TRBJ2-3, with D possibly being TRBD2 (5 bases). This CDR3 is 16 amino acids long. Germline lookup yields CDR1 SSHAT and CDR2 FNYEAQ (reference sequence). V was pared by 5 bases and J by 5 bases, with 20 bases between. CDR3 DNA: TGTGCCAGCAGCCCCGCCAGCGGTACCGTGGGAGATACGCAGTATTTT. It codes for CASSPASGTVGDTQYF.

The chain recombines TRBV29-1 with TRBJ2-1; TRBD2 is a possible D gene (5 bases). This CDR3 spans 12 amino acids. The germline gives CDR1 SQVTM, CDR2 ANQGSEA. Trimming took off 1 base at V and 10 bases at J, with 11 bases between the two ends. CDR3 nucleotide sequence: TGCAGCGTTGAAGTGGCCCGCGGGGAGCAGTTCTTC. It encodes CSVEVARGEQFF.

The chain recombines TRBV7-6 with TRBJ1-2, with D perhaps TRBD1 (6 bases). CDR3 length: 12 amino acids. From germline, CDR1 is SGHVS and CDR2 FNYEAQ. V lost 5 bases and J 8 bases, leaving 12 bases between the germline ends. The CDR3 sequence is CASSQEGGGYTF. In DNA, the CDR3 is TGTGCCAGCAGCCAAGAGGGGGGAGGCTACACCTTC.

The chain has TRBV19 and TRBJ2-7; TRBD1 matches at 10 bases. CDR1 is LNHDA, CDR2 SQIVND, per germline (reference sequence). The CDR3 consists of 15 residues. The J segment lost 2 bases and the V segment lost 3 bases, leaving 4 bases of the junction unmatched. The chain's CDR3 is CASSMTGTGAYEQYF. Written as DNA, the CDR3 is TGTGCCAGTAGTATGACAGGGACAGGGGCCTACGAGCAGTACTTC. Variable domain in full (rest from reference TRBV19 and TRBJ2-7): DGGITQSPKYLFRKEGQNVTLSCEQNLNHDAMYWYRQDPGQGLRLIYYSQIVNDFQKGDIAEGYSVSREKKESFPLTVTSAQKNPTAFYLCASSMTGTGAYEQYFGPGTRLTVT.

This clonotype was detected many times. V gene TRBV27 combines with J gene TRBJ2-1; D uncertain. Trimming took 9 bases from V and 0 from J, leaving 12 bases between them. CDR3 size: 14 residues. Germline loops: CDR1 MNHEY, CDR2 SMNVEV (reference sequence). The CDR3 sequence is CASNDRDSYNEQFF. The CDR3 nucleotides are TGTGCCAGTAACGATAGGGACTCCTACAATGAGCAGTTCTTC.

The V and J genes are TRBV27 and TRBJ1-5, with 7 bases identical to TRBD1. The CDR3 loop spans 17 amino acids. CDR1 MNHEY and CDR2 SMNVEV come from the germline V gene (reference sequence). Trimming cost V 5 bases and J 5 bases; bases outside gene matches: 15. This CDR3 is CASSTSQGPNRHQPQHF. CDR3 sequence (DNA): TGTGCCAGCAGTACGTCACAGGGGCCTAACCGTCATCAGCCCCAGCATTTT.

Ten or more counts support this clonotype. The chain employs TRBV12-3 or TRBV12-4 and TRBJ2-3; 7 bases map to TRBD1. Trimming cost V 10 bases and J 5 bases; bases outside gene matches: 12. This CDR3 region has 14 residues. CDR3 in amino acids: CATKRGLALDTQYF. The DNA of the CDR3 is TGTGCCACCAAAAGGGGGCTAGCTTTAGATACGCAGTATTTT.

This clonotype was counted ten times or more. The rearrangement links TRBV7-3 to TRBJ2-1; tentative D call: TRBD1 (8 bases). V was shortened by 5 bases and J by 0 bases, with 23 bases between the two germline ends. Germline CDR1 and CDR2: SGHTA and FQGTGA. The CDR3 loop spans 19 amino acids. The CDR3, as DNA: TGTGCCAGCAGCCCCGGACAGGGAGGCGGGAGCGGCTCCTACAATGAGCAGTTCTTC. This translates into CASSPGQGGGSGSYNEQFF. Complete variable domain (other parts from reference TRBV7-3 and TRBJ2-1): GAGVSQTPSNKVTEKGKYVELRCDPISGHTALYWYRQSLGQGPEFLIYFQGTGAADDSGLPNDRFFAVRPEGSVSTLKIQRTERGDSAVYLCASSPGQGGGSGSYNEQFFGPGTRLTVL.